These 5 T cell receptor beta chains originate from one sample sequenced in a study of control samples from healthy donors and cancer patients. The data were produced by immunoSEQ multiplex PCR, yet TCRdb's version contains in-frame clones alone and is incomplete. The data hold approximately 94,000 clones, with about 90% observed a single time. The sample taken for sequencing was blood. The receptors were gathered from a woman aged 50 to 60 in good health.

The chain employs TRBV11-2 and TRBJ2-1; D remains ambiguous. This CDR3 contains 14 residues. Trimming took off 5 bases at V and 6 bases at J, with 14 bases between the two ends. The germline V gene encodes CDR1 SGHAT and CDR2 FQNNGV. CDR3 in amino acids: CASSLPRVTNEQFF. The CDR3 DNA follows: TGTGCCAGCAGCCTACCACGGGTTACCAATGAGCAGTTCTTC.

The V gene is TRBV19, the J gene TRBJ2-2; D is possibly TRBD1 (5 bases). This CDR3 is 15 amino acids long. V was clipped by 3 bases and J by 3 bases, with 11 bases between them. CDR1 is LNHDA and CDR2 is SQIVND in the germline V gene (reference sequence). The CDR3 DNA reads TGTGCCAGTAGTATCAGTGACAGAGACACCGGGGAGCTGTTTTTT. Residues: CASSISDRDTGELFF.

This rearrangement joins TRBV9 to TRBJ2-1; 7 nucleotides agree with TRBD2. Per the germline V gene, CDR1 is SGDLS and CDR2 is YYNGEE. The V gene end was trimmed by 0 bases and the J gene end by 2 bases; junction bases not matched to a gene: 8. There are 17 residues in the CDR3. Here the CDR3 reads CASSVGWSGNAYNEQFF. Written as DNA, the CDR3 is TGTGCCAGCAGCGTAGGCTGGAGCGGGAACGCCTACAATGAGCAGTTCTTC.

The chain carries TRBV6-5 and TRBJ2-3; tentative D call: TRBD1 (5 bases). V lost 6 bases and J 0 bases, leaving 13 bases between the germline ends. CDR3 length equals 15 residues. Germline V gene lookup returns CDR1 MNHEY and CDR2 SVGAGI. CDR3 amino acids: CASRDLRESTDTQYF. The CDR3 nucleotides read TGTGCCAGCAGAGATCTCAGGGAAAGCACAGATACGCAGTATTTT.

The chain is built from TRBV11-2 and TRBJ2-2, with 11 bases that match TRBD2. V dropped 1 base and J dropped 9; count of bases not matched to a gene: 7. Germline assignment: CDR1 SGHAT and CDR2 FQNNGV. This CDR3 is 16 amino acids long. In DNA form, the CDR3 reads TGTGCCAGCAGCTTAGCGATTCTAGCGGGGGGCAGGGAGCTGTTTTTT. Protein: CASSLAILAGGRELFF.